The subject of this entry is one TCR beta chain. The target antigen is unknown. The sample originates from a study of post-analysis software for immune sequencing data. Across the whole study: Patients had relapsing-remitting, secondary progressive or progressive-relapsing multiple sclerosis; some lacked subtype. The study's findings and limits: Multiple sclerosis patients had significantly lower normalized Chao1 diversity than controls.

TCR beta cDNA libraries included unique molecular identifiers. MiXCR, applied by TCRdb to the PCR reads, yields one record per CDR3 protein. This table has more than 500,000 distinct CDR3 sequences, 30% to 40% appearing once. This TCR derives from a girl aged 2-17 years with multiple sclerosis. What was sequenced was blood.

As DNA, the CDR3 is TGCGCCAGCTACGGTGGGGACCATAATTCACCCCTCCACTTT. Its protein product is CASYGGDHNSPLHF. The chain is built from TRBV5-1 and TRBJ1-6; D may be TRBD1 (5 bases). Trimming pared 7 bases from V and 5 bases from J, leaving 13 bases between. The CDR3 runs 14 residues. In germline, CDR1 is SGHRS, CDR2 YFSETQ.